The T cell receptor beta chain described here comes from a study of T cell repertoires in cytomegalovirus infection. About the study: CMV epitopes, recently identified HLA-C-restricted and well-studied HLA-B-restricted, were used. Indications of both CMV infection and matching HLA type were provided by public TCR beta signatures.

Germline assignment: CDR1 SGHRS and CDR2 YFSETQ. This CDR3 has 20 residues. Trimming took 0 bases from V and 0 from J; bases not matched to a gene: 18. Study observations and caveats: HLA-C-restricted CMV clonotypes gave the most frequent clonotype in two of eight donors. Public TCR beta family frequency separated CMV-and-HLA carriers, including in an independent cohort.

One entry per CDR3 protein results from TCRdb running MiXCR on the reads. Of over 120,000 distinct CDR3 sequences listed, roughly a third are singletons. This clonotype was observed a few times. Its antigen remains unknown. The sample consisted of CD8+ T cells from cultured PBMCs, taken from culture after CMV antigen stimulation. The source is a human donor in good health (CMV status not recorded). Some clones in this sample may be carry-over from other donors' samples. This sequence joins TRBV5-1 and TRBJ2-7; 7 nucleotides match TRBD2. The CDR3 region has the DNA TGCGCCAGCAGCTTGGGAATTGCCCAAGGACTAGAAGTATACTCCTACGAGCAGTACTTC. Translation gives CASSLGIAQGLEVYSYEQYF.